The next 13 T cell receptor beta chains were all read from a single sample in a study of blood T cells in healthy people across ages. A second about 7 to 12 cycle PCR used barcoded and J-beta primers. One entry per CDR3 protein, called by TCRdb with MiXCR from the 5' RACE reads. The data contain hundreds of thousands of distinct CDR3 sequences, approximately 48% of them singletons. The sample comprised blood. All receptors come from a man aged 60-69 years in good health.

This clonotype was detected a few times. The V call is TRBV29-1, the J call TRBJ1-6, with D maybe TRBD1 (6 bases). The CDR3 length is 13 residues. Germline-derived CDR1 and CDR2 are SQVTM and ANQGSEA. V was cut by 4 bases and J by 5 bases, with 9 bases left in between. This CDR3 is CSVGAGDNSPLHF. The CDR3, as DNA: TGCAGCGTTGGTGCAGGGGATAATTCACCCCTCCACTTT.

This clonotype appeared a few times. As DNA, the CDR3 is TGTGCCAGCAACCGGGATCTGGGAGAGACCCAGTACTTC. This sequence encodes CASNRDLGETQYF. The V gene is TRBV11-2, the J gene TRBJ2-5; tentative D call: TRBD2 (5 bases). Trimming removed 7 bases from V and 4 bases from J, with 13 bases in between. The CDR3 spans 13 residues. Per germline, CDR1 SGHAT and CDR2 FQNNGV.

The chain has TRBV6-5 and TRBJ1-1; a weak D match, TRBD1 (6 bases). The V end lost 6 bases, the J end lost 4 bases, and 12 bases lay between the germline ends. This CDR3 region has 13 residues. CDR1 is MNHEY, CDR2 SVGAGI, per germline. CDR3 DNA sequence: TGTGCCAGCAGAGGAGGGGGGGGCACTGAAGCTTTCTTT. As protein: CASRGGGGTEAFF.

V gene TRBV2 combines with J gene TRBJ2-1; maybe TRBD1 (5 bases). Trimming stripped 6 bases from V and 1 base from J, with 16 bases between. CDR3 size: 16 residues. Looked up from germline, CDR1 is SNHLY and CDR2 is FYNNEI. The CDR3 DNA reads TGTGCCAGCAGCATTTCCAGGGAATCTTCCTACAATGAGCAGTTCTTC. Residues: CASSISRESSYNEQFF.

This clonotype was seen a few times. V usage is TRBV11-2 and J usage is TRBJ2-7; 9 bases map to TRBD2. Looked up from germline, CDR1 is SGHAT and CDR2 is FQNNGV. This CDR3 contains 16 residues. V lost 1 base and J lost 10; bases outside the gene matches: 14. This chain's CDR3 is CASSLGGAGGSGTQYF. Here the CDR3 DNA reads TGTGCCAGCAGCTTAGGCGGAGCGGGGGGCTCAGGAACCCAGTACTTC.

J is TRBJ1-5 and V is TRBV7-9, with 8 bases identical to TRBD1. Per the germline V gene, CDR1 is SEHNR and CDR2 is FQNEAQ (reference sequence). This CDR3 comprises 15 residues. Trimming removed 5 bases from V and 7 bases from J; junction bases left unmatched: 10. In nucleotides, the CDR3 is TGTGCCAGCAGCCTAGGACAGGGCTCCTTCCAGCCCCAGCATTTT. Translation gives CASSLGQGSFQPQHF.

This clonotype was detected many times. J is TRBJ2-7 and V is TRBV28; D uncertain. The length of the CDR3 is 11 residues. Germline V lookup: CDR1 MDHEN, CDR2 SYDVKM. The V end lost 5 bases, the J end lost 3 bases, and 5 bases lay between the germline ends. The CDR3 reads CASSGNYEQYF. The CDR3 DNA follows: TGTGCCAGCAGTGGGAACTACGAGCAGTACTTC.

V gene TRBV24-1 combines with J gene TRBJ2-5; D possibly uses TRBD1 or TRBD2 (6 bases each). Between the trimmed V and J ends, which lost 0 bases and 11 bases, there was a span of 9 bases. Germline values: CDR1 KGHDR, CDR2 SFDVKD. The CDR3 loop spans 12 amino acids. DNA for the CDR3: TGTGCCACCAGTGATTTGAGGGGGGAGCAGTACTTC. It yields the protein CATSDLRGEQYF.

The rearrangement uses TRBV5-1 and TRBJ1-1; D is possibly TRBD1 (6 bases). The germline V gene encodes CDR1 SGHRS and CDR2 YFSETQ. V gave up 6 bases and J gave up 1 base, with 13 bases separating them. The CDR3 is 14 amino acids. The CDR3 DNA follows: TGCGCCAGCAAGGGGGTTAACGAGAACACTGAAGCTTTCTTT. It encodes CASKGVNENTEAFF.

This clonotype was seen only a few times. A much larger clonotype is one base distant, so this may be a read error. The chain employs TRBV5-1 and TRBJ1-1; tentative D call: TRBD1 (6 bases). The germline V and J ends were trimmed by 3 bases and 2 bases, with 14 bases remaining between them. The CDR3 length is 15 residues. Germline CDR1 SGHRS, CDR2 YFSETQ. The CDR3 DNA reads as TGCGCCAGCAGCTGGGGGACAAGCATAAACACTGAAGCTTTCTTT. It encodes CASSWGTSINTEAFF.

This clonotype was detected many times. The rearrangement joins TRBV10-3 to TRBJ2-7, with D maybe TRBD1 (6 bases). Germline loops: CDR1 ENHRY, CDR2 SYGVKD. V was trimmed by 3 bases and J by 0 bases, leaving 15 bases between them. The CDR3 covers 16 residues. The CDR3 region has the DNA TGTGCCATCAGTGAAACGCAGGGGACCAGCTCCTACGAGCAGTACTTC. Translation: CAISETQGTSSYEQYF.

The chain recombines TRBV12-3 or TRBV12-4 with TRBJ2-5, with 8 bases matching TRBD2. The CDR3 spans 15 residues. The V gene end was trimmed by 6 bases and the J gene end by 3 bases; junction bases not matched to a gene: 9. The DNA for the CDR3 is TGTGCCAGCAGCACGGGGGGGCGAGGAAAAGAGACCCAGTACTTC. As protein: CASSTGGRGKETQYF.

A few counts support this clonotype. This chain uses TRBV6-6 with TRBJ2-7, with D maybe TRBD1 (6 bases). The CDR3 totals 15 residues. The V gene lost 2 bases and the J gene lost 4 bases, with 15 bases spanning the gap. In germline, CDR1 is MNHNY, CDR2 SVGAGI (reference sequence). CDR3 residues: CASSYDRGQLYEQYF. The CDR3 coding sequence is TGTGCCAGCAGTTACGACCGTGGACAGTTGTACGAGCAGTACTTC.